The entry that follows covers one T cell receptor beta chain sequence. The source of the sample is a study of blood T cell repertoires in COVID-19. About the study: The origin of the acute and convalescent COVID-19 samples was the United States, Italy and Spain. Sources were T cells, B-cell-depleted T cells, or PBMCs; the material itself was cDNA or gDNA.

Original handling: Researchers report that nucleated cell counts were estimated from reference gene primer amplification. Sequenced by immunoSEQ multiplex PCR; TCRdb stores in-frame clones only, minus some. That table is the source of V, J and clone size, and D and trimming were worked out from the DNA. The sample records about 75,000 clones, 79% being singletons. The CDR3 sequence is 14 residues long. The ends were cut back, 4 bases at V and 5 bases at J, with 14 bases in the middle. The germline V gene has CDR1 KGHSH and CDR2 LQKENI. The chain uses TRBV18 and TRBJ2-5; D remains unclear. The sample taken for sequencing was peripheral blood. This sequence was found in an elderly woman with active or convalescent COVID-19. The CDR3, as DNA: TGTGCCAGCTCACGTGCCTATCGGGTTGAGACCCAGTACTTC. Translating gives CASSRAYRVETQYF.